This T cell receptor (beta chain) came from a study of T cells in Graves' hyperthyroidism and ophthalmopathy. Study in general: The initial diagnosis was the point when peripheral blood was collected, ahead of any treatment.

CDR3 length equals 15 residues. V dropped 5 bases and J dropped 1 base, with 16 bases sitting between them. Germline CDR1 GTSNPN, CDR2 SVGIG (reference sequence). TCR beta CDR3 regions were amplified from RNA transcripts. A set of HTBI primers served as the primers for a first-round RT-PCR of the TCR CDR3. TCRdb reprocessed the multiplex PCR reads with MiXCR, giving one entry per CDR3 protein. The sample holds 550,000 to 850,000 distinct CDR3 sequences, roughly a sixth seen once. Material for sequencing was blood. This receptor was obtained from a woman aged 45-60 years with Graves' hyperthyroidism that later progressed to Graves' ophthalmopathy. The J gene is TRBJ2-3, the V gene TRBV30; tentative D call: TRBD1 (5 bases). DNA for the CDR3: TGTGCCTGGGGCGGTTGGGGCAGGGGCACAGATACGCAGTATTTT. Translated, it gives CAWGGWGRGTDTQYF.